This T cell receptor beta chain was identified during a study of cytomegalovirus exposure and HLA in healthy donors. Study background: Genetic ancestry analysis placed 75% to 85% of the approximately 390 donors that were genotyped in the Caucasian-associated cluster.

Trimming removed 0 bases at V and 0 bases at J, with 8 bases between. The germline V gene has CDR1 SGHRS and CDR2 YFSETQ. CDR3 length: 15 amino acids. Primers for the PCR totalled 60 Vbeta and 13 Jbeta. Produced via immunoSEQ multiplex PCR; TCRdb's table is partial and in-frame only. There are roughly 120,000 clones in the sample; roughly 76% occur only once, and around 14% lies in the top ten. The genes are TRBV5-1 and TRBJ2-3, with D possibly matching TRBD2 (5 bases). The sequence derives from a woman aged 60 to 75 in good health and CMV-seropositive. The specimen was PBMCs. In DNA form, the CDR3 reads TGCGCCAGCAGCTTGGGACTAACTAGCACAGATACGCAGTATTTT. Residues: CASSLGLTSTDTQYF.